A selection of T cell receptor beta chains follows, all from one sample in a study of T-cell reconstitution after alpha-beta-depleted transplantation in children. TCRdb used MiXCR to reprocess the PCR reads, holding one entry per CDR3 protein. This repertoire shows 500,000 or so distinct CDR3 sequences, 10% to 12% found once; its top ten account for roughly 15%. Sequencing used PBMCs, mostly from graft donor cells, obtained 180 days after TCRalphabeta/CD19-depleted stem cell transplant. These receptors were obtained from a female patient aged 2 to 10 who had a stem cell transplant for aplastic anemia, so the T cells may come from the graft donor. Each CDR3 is given with its conserved first and last residue. Fields, in order: clone size, J gene, V gene, D gene, CDR3 protein, CDR3 DNA. The D gene is left open where the match is weak. Clone size is given for some rows only: seen once, a few or many times, or a class if the clone is expanded.

>-|TRBJ1-2|TRBV7-2|-
CASSPRGSGSGYGYTF
TGTGCCAGCAGCCCCCGCGGGTCAGGGTCGGGCTATGGCTACACCTTC
>-|TRBJ2-1|TRBV27|-
CASSLSSETAYNEQFF
TGTGCCAGCAGTTTATCGTCGGAGACTGCTTACAATGAGCAGTTCTTC
>-|TRBJ2-7|TRBV9|-
CASSVERARSSYEQYF
TGTGCCAGCAGCGTAGAAAGGGCGAGAAGCTCCTACGAGCAGTACTTC
>-|TRBJ2-1|TRBV4-3|TRBD2
CASSQDQISGRFYNEQFF
TGCGCCAGCAGCCAAGATCAGATCAGCGGGAGGTTTTACAATGAGCAGTTCTTC
>many|TRBJ2-2|TRBV5-1|-
CASKLGGTGELFF
TGCGCCAGCAAGCTGGGCGGCACCGGGGAGCTGTTTTTT
>few|TRBJ2-7|TRBV6-5|-
CASSYGGGLPYEQYF
TGTGCCAGCAGTTACGGTGGGGGACTTCCCTACGAGCAGTACTTC
>-|TRBJ2-1|TRBV2|-
CASRDSRSYNEQFF
TGTGCCAGCAGGGACAGCCGCTCCTACAATGAGCAGTTCTTC
>-|TRBJ2-1|TRBV9|-
CASSVAWAGPYNEQFF
TGTGCCAGCAGCGTAGCTTGGGCGGGTCCCTACAATGAGCAGTTCTTC
>-|TRBJ2-1|TRBV7-3|-
CASSPGGASRNEQFF
TGTGCCAGCAGTCCAGGGGGGGCGAGTCGAAATGAGCAGTTCTTC
>-|TRBJ1-1|TRBV5-1|-
CASSDVGGAGGAFF
TGCGCCAGCAGTGACGTGGGGGGCGCGGGAGGAGCTTTCTTT
>once|TRBJ2-7|TRBV19|TRBD2
CASSLTSASGFYEQYF
TGTGCCAGTAGTCTAACCTCGGCTAGCGGATTCTACGAGCAGTACTTC
>few|TRBJ2-1|TRBV7-2|-
CASSLEASPHEQFF
TGTGCCAGCAGCTTAGAGGCTAGCCCCCATGAGCAGTTCTTC
>-|TRBJ2-5|TRBV7-3|-
CASSPGGTQETQYF
TGTGCCAGCAGCCCAGGGGGGACACAAGAGACCCAGTACTTC
>-|TRBJ1-1|TRBV9|-
CASSVWTDVGYTEAFF
TGTGCCAGCAGCGTATGGACAGATGTTGGTTACACTGAAGCTTTCTTT
>few|TRBJ2-1|TRBV5-1|-
CASSLPLMRATNEQFF
TGCGCCAGCAGCTTGCCCCTTATGAGGGCTACTAATGAGCAGTTCTTC
>-|TRBJ2-4|TRBV6-6|TRBD1
CASRLGTVNIQYF
TGTGCCAGCAGGTTGGGGACAGTAAACATTCAGTACTTC
>few|TRBJ2-1|TRBV7-2|TRBD2
CASSYKPLGTSGGGSYNEQFF
TGTGCCAGCAGCTACAAGCCCCTTGGGACTAGCGGGGGGGGGTCCTACAATGAGCAGTTCTTC
>few|TRBJ1-4|TRBV20-1|-
CSASPQSNEKLFF
TGCAGTGCTAGCCCCCAATCGAATGAAAAACTGTTTTTT
>-|TRBJ1-1|TRBV7-6|-
CASSLGSDANTEAFF
TGTGCCAGCAGCTTAGGTTCGGATGCGAACACTGAAGCTTTCTTT
>few|TRBJ2-3|TRBV28|-
CASRTPTVGRQYF
TGTGCCAGCCGCACGCCCACCGTAGGAAGGCAGTATTTT
>-|TRBJ2-1|TRBV24-1|-
CATSDFVYEQFF
TGTGCCACCAGTGATTTCGTATATGAGCAGTTCTTC
>-|TRBJ1-6|TRBV7-8|-
CASARRVGSYNSPLHF
TGTGCCAGCGCAAGAAGAGTCGGCTCCTATAATTCACCCCTCCACTTT
>-|TRBJ2-3|TRBV27|TRBD2
CASTQSIMYSGRGDTQYF
TGTGCCAGCACTCAGTCAATCATGTATAGCGGGAGGGGAGATACGCAGTATTTT
>few|TRBJ1-5|TRBV15|-
CATSRDGGDQPQHF
TGTGCCACCAGCAGAGATGGCGGGGATCAGCCCCAGCATTTT
>-|TRBJ2-1|TRBV20-1|TRBD2
CSAREAGGFDEQFF
TGCAGTGCTAGAGAAGCGGGGGGGTTCGATGAGCAGTTCTTC
>few|TRBJ1-3|TRBV4-3|-
CASSQDMTPSPSGNTIYF
TGCGCCAGCAGCCAAGATATGACACCATCACCCTCTGGAAACACCATATATTTT
>many|TRBJ1-1|TRBV5-1|-
CASSDGVDSSRRPRAFF
TGCGCCAGCAGCGACGGTGTCGACAGCAGCAGACGTCCAAGGGCTTTCTTT
>-|TRBJ2-2|TRBV28|-
CASSSPPPILAAGELFF
TGTGCCAGCAGTTCCCCTCCCCCGATACTGGCCGCCGGGGAGCTGTTTTTT
>-|TRBJ2-3|TRBV28|TRBD2
CASSLRYAGTSGRGDTQYF
TGTGCCAGCAGTTTACGTTACGCCGGGACTAGCGGGAGGGGAGATACGCAGTATTTT
>few|TRBJ2-1|TRBV24-1|TRBD2
CATSEPGTRSYNEQFF
TGTGCCACCAGTGAGCCCGGGACTAGATCCTACAATGAGCAGTTCTTC
>-|TRBJ1-5|TRBV4-1|TRBD1
CASRGFTGEGKAGTQHF
TGCGCCAGCAGGGGCTTTACAGGGGAGGGAAAAGCGGGGACCCAGCATTTT
>-|TRBJ2-2|TRBV12-5|TRBD1
CASLPDREDTGEPFF
TGTGCTAGTCTACCGGACAGGGAAGACACCGGGGAGCCGTTTTTT
>few|TRBJ1-2|TRBV27|-
CASRSPGAYGYTF
TGTGCCAGCCGTAGCCCAGGGGCCTATGGCTACACCTTC
>once|TRBJ2-2|TRBV7-7|-
CASSLAVEGPGELFF
TGTGCCAGCAGCTTAGCAGTCGAGGGGCCCGGGGAGCTGTTTTTT
>-|TRBJ1-1|TRBV7-9|-
CASSPEDRNTEAFF
TGTGCCAGCAGCCCCGAGGACAGGAACACTGAAGCTTTCTTT
>-|TRBJ2-7|TRBV9|TRBD2
CASSVGGSLSYEQYF
TGTGCCAGCAGCGTAGGCGGGAGCCTCTCCTACGAGCAGTACTTC
>-|TRBJ2-2|TRBV11-2|TRBD2
CASSRDGTSGRAGAGELFF
TGTGCCAGCAGCCGCGACGGGACTAGCGGGAGGGCTGGCGCCGGGGAGCTGTTTTTT
>few|TRBJ2-1|TRBV11-2|TRBD2
CASSLDSLAGSYNEQFF
TGTGCCAGCAGCTTAGATTCGTTAGCGGGTTCCTACAATGAGCAGTTCTTC
>few|TRBJ2-7|TRBV27|-
CASSYLTQSSYEQYF
TGTGCCAGCAGTTACCTGACACAGAGCTCCTACGAGCAGTACTTC
>many|TRBJ1-4|TRBV29-1|-
CSVEDRTQPPNEKLFF
TGCAGCGTTGAAGATCGGACACAGCCTCCTAATGAAAAACTGTTTTTT
>-|TRBJ1-2|TRBV7-8|-
CASSLFREKSYGYTF
TGTGCCAGCAGCTTATTTCGGGAGAAGTCATACGGCTACACCTTC
>few|TRBJ2-2|TRBV4-3|-
CASSQPFLSGNRAGSGELFF
TGCGCCAGCAGCCAACCATTCCTTAGCGGAAATCGGGCCGGGAGCGGGGAGCTGTTTTTT
>-|TRBJ2-2|TRBV9|-
CASSVENLGGELFF
TGTGCCAGCAGCGTAGAAAACCTGGGCGGGGAGCTGTTTTTT